This is a list of T cell receptor beta chains from one sample in a study of blood T cell repertoires in COVID-19. Generated by immunoSEQ multiplex PCR, the TCRdb table keeps only in-frame clones and is missing some. The table shows 190,000 or so clones, with 70% to 90% occurring only once. Sequenced sample: peripheral blood. The origin of the receptors is a woman older than 75 with acute or convalescent COVID-19. CDR3s include the opening cysteine and the closing phenylalanine or tryptophan. The D gene is left open where the match is weak. The size of a clone is reported for some rows only, either as once, few or many, or as a class for expanded clones.

j_call clone_size d_call v_call cdr3_length cdr3_aa cdr3_nt
TRBJ1-2 - - TRBV29-1 14 CSVDFPSAGEGYTF TGCAGCGTTGACTTCCCATCGGCGGGGGAGGGCTACACCTTC
TRBJ2-2 - - TRBV7-2 16 CASSESHSTNTGELFF TGTGCCAGCAGCGAGTCACACAGCACGAACACCGGGGAGCTGTTTTTT
TRBJ1-5 - - TRBV6-2/TRBV6-3 14 CASSRSGGRQPQHF TGTGCCAGCAGTCGGAGTGGAGGGAGGCAGCCCCAGCATTTT
TRBJ2-3 few - TRBV12-1 12 CASSFRTDTQYF TGTGCCAGCAGCTTCAGGACAGATACGCAGTATTTT
TRBJ1-1 - - TRBV5-1 15 CASSLAGRGNTEAFF TGCGCCAGCAGCTTGGCGGGCAGGGGTAACACTGAAGCTTTCTTT
TRBJ2-1 - - TRBV9 14 CASSVGPGDNEQFF TGTGCCAGCAGCGTAGGCCCCGGGGACAATGAGCAGTTCTTC
TRBJ2-5 - TRBD2 TRBV5-1 15 CASSFAGSGGETQYF TGCGCCAGCAGCTTTGCCGGGAGCGGGGGAGAGACCCAGTACTTC
TRBJ2-3 - - TRBV18 12 CASSPFSDTQYF TGTGCCAGCTCACCATTCTCAGATACGCAGTATTTT
TRBJ2-7 - - TRBV6-6 15 CASRRGPLAPYEQYF TGTGCCAGCAGAAGGGGGCCACTAGCTCCCTACGAGCAGTACTTC
TRBJ1-1 - - TRBV6-5 15 CASSSSGILNTEAFF TGTGCCAGCAGTTCAAGCGGTATACTGAACACTGAAGCTTTCTTT
TRBJ1-2 - TRBD1 TRBV3-1/TRBV3-2 18 CASSQDPRSGQGKYGYTF TGTGCCAGCAGCCAAGACCCCCGATCAGGACAGGGGAAATATGGCTACACCTTC
TRBJ1-1 once - TRBV5-4 12 CASSSRSVEAFF TGTGCCAGCAGCTCCCGGTCGGTTGAAGCTTTCTTT
TRBJ2-2 once TRBD1 TRBV5-4 14 CASSQGTGAGELFF TGTGCCAGCAGCCAAGGGACAGGGGCCGGGGAGCTGTTTTTT
TRBJ1-1 - TRBD1 TRBV19 13 CASSIGTGGAAFF TGTGCCAGTAGTATTGGGACAGGGGGCGCGGCTTTCTTT
TRBJ2-3 - - TRBV2 13 CASSSQGTDTQYF TGTGCCAGCAGTAGTCAGGGAACAGATACGCAGTATTTT
TRBJ2-7 few - TRBV11-1 11 CASSLHREQYF TGTGCCAGCAGCTTGCATCGGGAGCAGTACTTC
TRBJ1-2 - TRBD1 TRBV6-2/TRBV6-3 15 CASSYLTGGSYGYTF TGTGCCAGCAGTTATCTAACAGGGGGCAGTTATGGCTACACCTTC
TRBJ1-5 - - TRBV30 15 CAWSEARGRNQPQHF TGTGCCTGGAGTGAGGCCAGGGGAAGAAATCAGCCCCAGCATTTT
TRBJ2-7 - TRBD2 TRBV5-4 20 CASSLDGLAWAGGQSYEQYF TGTGCCAGCAGCTTGGACGGACTAGCCTGGGCGGGGGGGCAGTCTTACGAGCAGTACTTC
TRBJ1-5 - TRBD1 TRBV5-6 15 CASSLLGQGAEPQHF TGTGCCAGCAGCTTGTTAGGACAGGGGGCAGAGCCCCAGCATTTT
TRBJ1-1 - TRBD1 TRBV29-1 11 CSVDWTGRAFF TGCAGCGTCGACTGGACAGGGCGAGCTTTCTTT
TRBJ2-2 - - TRBV11-3 16 CASSLSRQLNTGELFF TGTGCCAGCAGCTTATCACGACAATTGAACACCGGGGAGCTGTTTTTT
TRBJ2-2 - - TRBV3-1/TRBV3-2 15 CASSVRPGYTGELFF TGTGCCAGCAGTGTTAGACCAGGTTACACCGGGGAGCTGTTTTTT
TRBJ2-7 - - TRBV5-1 15 CASSARAGEGGEQYF TGCGCCAGCAGCGCGAGGGCAGGGGAAGGGGGCGAGCAGTACTTC
TRBJ1-5 - - TRBV10-2 15 CASSGEDNSNQPQHF TGCGCCAGCAGTGGTGAAGACAATAGCAATCAGCCCCAGCATTTT
TRBJ2-2 - TRBD2 TRBV7-7 21 CASSFTGPPTSGGANTGELFF TGTGCCAGCAGCTTTACGGGTCCTCCGACTAGCGGGGGGGCGAACACCGGGGAGCTGTTTTTT
TRBJ2-2 - TRBD2 TRBV10-1 17 CASSESRRAGGTGELFF TGCGCCAGCAGTGAGTCGAGAAGAGCGGGGGGCACCGGGGAGCTGTTTTTT
TRBJ2-1 - TRBD2 TRBV7-2 16 CASSLGRLAGHNEQFF TGTGCCAGCAGCTTAGGTCGGCTAGCGGGGCACAATGAGCAGTTCTTC
TRBJ1-1 once - TRBV7-3 19 CASSLMGLTSLRGNTEAFF TGTGCCAGCAGCTTAATGGGACTTACCTCTTTACGGGGGAACACTGAAGCTTTCTTT
TRBJ1-1 - - TRBV19 12 CASGDLNTEAFF TGTGCCAGCGGTGACTTGAACACTGAAGCTTTCTTT
TRBJ1-2 - TRBD1 TRBV9 12 CASGQGFGGYTF TGTGCCAGTGGACAGGGCTTTGGTGGCTACACCTTC
TRBJ1-1 - - TRBV7-3 13 CASSADRSSEAFF TGTGCCAGCAGCGCCGACAGGTCGAGTGAAGCTTTCTTT
TRBJ1-3 - - TRBV7-9 14 CASSLSGIGNTIYF TGTGCCAGCAGCTTATCAGGGATTGGAAACACCATATATTTT
TRBJ1-5 - - TRBV12-3/TRBV12-4 13 CASSSYGNQPQHF TGTGCCAGCAGTTCCTACGGGAATCAGCCCCAGCATTTT
TRBJ1-5 - TRBD1 TRBV19 15 CASSTHRGQGQPQHF TGTGCCAGTAGTACCCACAGGGGGCAGGGTCAGCCCCAGCATTTT
TRBJ2-1 once TRBD2 TRBV3-1/TRBV3-2 18 CASSQSRAGGSSYNEQFF TGTGCCAGCAGCCAAAGCCGAGCGGGAGGGAGCTCCTACAATGAGCAGTTCTTC
TRBJ2-2 once - TRBV5-1 16 CASYLGQTKNTGELFF TGCGCCAGTTACTTAGGACAGACAAAGAACACCGGGGAGCTGTTTTTT
TRBJ1-1 - - TRBV7-2 13 CASRSQANTEAFF TGTGCCAGCAGGAGTCAAGCAAACACTGAAGCTTTCTTT
TRBJ2-7 - - TRBV20-1 11 CSATGSYEQYF TGCAGTGCTACGGGGAGCTACGAGCAGTACTTC
TRBJ1-4 - - TRBV12-5 13 CASGQITSEKLFF TGTGCTAGTGGTCAGATCACATCTGAAAAACTGTTTTTT
TRBJ1-5 - - TRBV6-5 15 CASRTVQYSNQPQHF TGTGCCAGCAGGACAGTACAGTATAGCAATCAGCCCCAGCATTTT
TRBJ2-2 - - TRBV10-2 12 CASSESYGELFF TGCGCCAGCAGTGAGTCATACGGGGAGCTGTTTTTT
TRBJ1-2 - - TRBV7-9 12 CASSWTDYGYTF TGTGCCAGCAGCTGGACAGACTATGGCTACACCTTC
TRBJ2-1 - TRBD2 TRBV5-1 17 CASSLRLAGGSYNEQFF TGCGCCAGCAGCTTGCGGCTAGCGGGAGGTTCCTACAATGAGCAGTTCTTC
TRBJ1-5 - - TRBV5-1 14 CASSQDSLNQPQHF TGCGCCAGCAGCCAGGACAGCCTCAATCAGCCCCAGCATTTT
TRBJ2-1 once TRBD2 TRBV14 13 CASSQGGGNEQFF TGTGCCAGCAGCCAAGGGGGGGGCAATGAGCAGTTCTTC
TRBJ2-1 - TRBD1 TRBV5-1 14 CASSLAPGGAEQFF TGCGCCAGCAGCTTGGCACCAGGGGGAGCTGAGCAGTTCTTC
TRBJ2-4 - TRBD1 TRBV19 14 CASSGEGAINIQYF TGTGCCAGTAGTGGAGAGGGGGCTATAAACATTCAGTACTTC